This T cell receptor beta chain was sequenced in a study of PD-1 blockade in classical Hodgkin lymphoma. Every patient experienced relapse after autologous stem cell transplantation, and brentuximab vedotin exposure varied. Germline loops: CDR1 MNHNS, CDR2 SASEGT. With 2 bases removed from V and 0 bases from J, the gap between germline ends came to 19 bases. This CDR3 region has 18 residues. Sequencing was performed with immunoSEQ multiplex PCR; in TCRdb, only in-frame clones are kept and a portion is missing. Of around 66,000 clones in the sample, more than 80% are singletons; the top ten hold 15%. The clonotype comes from a human donor with classical Hodgkin lymphoma. V is TRBV6-1 and J is TRBJ1-2; the D gene is possibly TRBD1 (6 bases). The starting material was peripheral blood mononuclear cells (PBMCs), obtained at baseline. The CDR3 protein is CASSELLGQDSPNYGYTF. CDR3 coding DNA: TGTGCCAGCAGTGAATTACTGGGGCAGGACAGTCCTAACTATGGCTACACCTTC.